Listed below are T cell receptor beta chains from one sample, sequenced in a study of cytomegalovirus exposure and HLA in healthy donors. Some clones are missing from TCRdb's copy, which holds only in-frame ones; the method was immunoSEQ multiplex PCR. The sample has 120,000 or so clones; about 72% are singletons. Sequenced sample: PBMCs. The receptors shown here come from a middle-aged man in good health and CMV-seropositive. The CDR3 runs from the conserved cysteine through the conserved F or W. The D gene is left open where the match is weak. Clone size appears in some rows only: once, few, many, or a class for an expanded clone.

abundance	v_gene	d_gene	j_gene	CDR3aa	CDR3nt
NA	TRBV6-6	NA	TRBJ2-7	CASSYSGGSYEQYF	TGTGCCAGCAGTTACTCCGGGGGCTCCTACGAGCAGTACTTC
NA	TRBV29-1	TRBD1	TRBJ2-3	CSVDRGQDTQYF	TGCAGCGTGGACAGGGGCCAAGATACGCAGTATTTT
NA	TRBV7-2	NA	TRBJ1-5	CASSLTAGVGQPQHF	TGTGCCAGCAGCTTAACTGCAGGGGTCGGTCAGCCCCAGCATTTT
NA	TRBV7-2	TRBD1	TRBJ2-7	CASSQGAGLYEQYF	TGTGCCAGCAGCCAGGGGGCGGGTCTCTACGAGCAGTACTTC
NA	TRBV4-1	NA	TRBJ1-2	CASSQVLRDGDGYTF	TGCGCCAGCAGCCAAGTCCTCCGGGATGGAGATGGCTACACCTTC
NA	TRBV2	NA	TRBJ2-7	CASSVAPFGTSYEQYF	TGTGCCAGCAGCGTTGCGCCTTTCGGTACCTCCTACGAGCAGTACTTC
once	TRBV19	NA	TRBJ1-5	CASSPTQGRNQPQHF	TGTGCCAGTAGTCCAACACAGGGTCGCAATCAGCCCCAGCATTTT
NA	TRBV7-2	NA	TRBJ1-1	CASSSRVPQGFVNTEAFF	TGTGCCAGCAGCTCCCGAGTCCCGCAGGGATTTGTGAACACTGAAGCTTTCTTT
NA	TRBV9	TRBD1	TRBJ1-2	CASSDRGTVYGYTF	TGTGCCAGCAGCGACAGGGGCACGGTGTATGGCTACACCTTC
NA	TRBV11-2	TRBD1	TRBJ2-7	CASSFRGTGGYEQYF	TGTGCCAGCAGCTTTCGCGGGACAGGAGGCTACGAGCAGTACTTC